The next 2 T cell receptor beta chains were all read from a single sample in a study of T cell repertoires in cytomegalovirus infection. TCRdb called the reads again in MiXCR, with one record for every CDR3 protein. The repertoire holds about 360,000 distinct CDR3 sequences, with around a sixth as singletons. The sample comprised PBMCs. Receptors were obtained from a human donor in good health (CMV status not recorded). Some clones in this sample may be carry-over from other donors' samples.

There are a few counts of this clonotype. The gene calls are TRBV7-6 and TRBJ2-1; 7 bases align to TRBD1. Unmatched junction bases numbered 10, after V lost 1 base and J lost 7 bases. The germline V gene has CDR1 SGHVS and CDR2 FNYEAQ. The length of the CDR3 is 16 residues. In nucleotides, the CDR3 is TGTGCCAGCAGCTTAGTGGCAGGGACAGCTAGAAATGAGCAGTTCTTC. Protein: CASSLVAGTARNEQFF.

This clonotype occurred a few times. The chain employs TRBV4-1 and TRBJ2-2, with 9 bases matching TRBD1. From germline, CDR1 is MGHRA and CDR2 YSYEKL. The CDR3 loop spans 17 amino acids. V trimming: 1 base; J trimming: 5 bases; junction bases outside the gene matches: 8. The CDR3 sequence is CASSQVPTGTGTGELFF. In DNA form, the CDR3 reads TGCGCCAGCAGCCAAGTACCGACCGGGACAGGGACCGGGGAGCTGTTTTTT.